This TCR beta chain was retrieved from a study of T cells after yellow fever vaccination (dated by TCRdb to the late 2010s). In terms of the full investigation: The SMART-Seq v4 Ultra Low Input RNA kit was used to prepare libraries from fractions with low cell numbers. Two healthy male donors, one aged 18 to 30 and one aged 30 to 39 years, made up the cohort. To follow T-cell clones before and after primary and booster YFV17D yellow fever vaccination, bulk TCR alpha and beta repertoires were sequenced over time. Bulk PBMC replicates and cell subsets were isolated from blood drawn at multiple timepoints before and after both primary and secondary immunization.

Synthesis of TCR cDNA relied on 5'RACE template switching, a step that introduced a universal primer site along with unique molecular identifiers. cDNA synthesis was primed from both the TCR alpha and TCR beta constant segments. Library amplification used two PCR steps, and the second PCR step added sample barcodes and sequencing adapters. Libraries were sequenced on Illumina HiSeq 2500 (2x100 bp) or NovaSeq (2x150 bp). As for the original processing: MIGEC was used to demultiplex reads and collapse the reads into UMI consensus sequences, and MiXCR was used for V(D)J alignment. Clonotypes responding to the vaccine were identified with edgeR on replicate PBMC samples, with the criteria of FDR below 0.01 and a log2 fold change above 5 up to day 15. Each bulk clonotype was labeled CD4 or CD8 based on which sequenced repertoire, CD4 or CD8, contained the clonotype at higher abundance. TCRdb itself trimmed the public reads at Q25 with fastp, ran MiXCR and retained productive beta chains. CDR3 protein sequences are deduplicated, and each keeps its most common genes and DNA. None of the V and J calls come from the authors' own analysis; TCRdb made them. The sample table holds around 250,000 distinct CDR3 sequences, of which roughly 7.2% were seen once. The ten largest clones add up to approximately 0.87% of the sample.

Read against the paper, the sample's treatment or condition label means: live attenuated yellow fever vaccine strain. PBMCs were isolated from peripheral blood using a standard Ficoll-Paque protocol. CD4 and CD8 T-cell fractions were isolated with Dynabeads CD4 and CD8 positive selection kits. RNA was extracted with TriZol from bulk PBMCs, CD4 and CD8 fractions, and dextramer-positive and dextramer-negative fractions. CDR1 is given as SGHAT and CDR2 as FQNNGV, both from the germline V gene. From cysteine to phenylalanine, the CDR3 is 15 amino acids long. Only the CDR3 DNA is retained, 45 bases long and in frame from the first base. Findings and caveats that apply to the study as a whole: Only a couple of donors were included in the study, so the extent to which the findings can be generalized is limited. A small share of clonotypes was detected in both CD4 and CD8 compartments, with the overlap likely arising from convergent recombination. Computational filtering was required because FACS-sorted repertoires could contain abundant contaminating clonotypes from the bulk population. The secondary T-cell response was found to be weaker but faster than the primary response, with a peak reached on day 5 rather than on day 15. Most clones expanded after primary vaccination were re-detected after the booster (just under 97% of CD4 and roughly 85% of CD8), suggesting broad memory maintenance.

For this clonotype: No cognate antigen has been identified for it. The junction departs from the called germline gene at one end, perhaps through a read error.

This receptor chain uses TRBV11-2 and TRBJ1-2; no D gene call is confident. The material was CD4+ T cells sorted from PBMCs, obtained 15 days after the yellow fever booster vaccination. The clonotype originates from a man aged 25-45 years who received the YFV17D yellow fever vaccine. CDR3 reads: CASGFWGGGLDGYTF. The DNA reads as follows: TGTGCCAGCGGCTTTTGGGGTGGAGGGCTAGATGGCTACACCTTC.